The 16 T cell receptor beta chains below were found in one sample sequenced in a study of beta chain features in type 1 diabetes. Study-level points and caveats: Across all four CD4+ subsets, people with type 1 diabetes showed modestly shorter TCRB CDR3s.

These receptors are not linked to any known antigen. All of the isolated RNA was reverse transcribed, so expressed TCRB transcripts were sequenced. The table came from immunoSEQ multiplex PCR; TCRdb's copy has only in-frame clones and leaves some out. The table lists roughly 340,000 clones, approximately 15% of them singletons. The sample consisted of naive CD4+ T cells from blood. The receptors here all came from a woman aged 18-29 years with type 1 diabetes.

This clone appeared a few times. The genes are TRBV19 and TRBJ1-5; TRBD1 aligns across 8 bases. V dropped 5 bases and J dropped 5; count of bases not matched to a gene: 5. Germline V CDR1 and CDR2: LNHDA, SQIVND (reference sequence). The CDR3 consists of 14 residues. The CDR3 here is CASSPDRDHQPQHF. As DNA, the CDR3 is TGTGCCAGTAGTCCGGACAGGGACCATCAGCCCCAGCATTTT. Looking up the rest from reference TRBV19 and TRBJ1-5 gives the full variable domain: DGGITQSPKYLFRKEGQNVTLSCEQNLNHDAMYWYRQDPGQGLRLIYYSQIVNDFQKGDIAEGYSVSREKKESFPLTVTSAQKNPTAFYLCASSPDRDHQPQHFGDGTRLSIL.

In the case of this clone: This same CDR3 is encoded by further DNA sequences in the sample. This chain connects TRBV15 to TRBJ2-5; the match to TRBD1 covers 7 bases. The CDR3 loop spans 14 amino acids. The ends lost 0 bases at V and 2 bases at J; junction bases unmatched: 0. Germline CDR1 LNHNV, CDR2 YYDKDF (reference sequence). The CDR3 loop reads CATSRDRGQETQYF. DNA of the CDR3: TGTGCCACCAGCAGAGACAGGGGGCAAGAGACCCAGTACTTC.

The chain recombines TRBV12-5 with TRBJ2-3, with TRBD2 matching 8 bases. Trimming cost V 7 bases and J 9 bases; bases outside gene matches: 6. Germline CDR1 and CDR2: LGHNT and FRNRAP. This CDR3 is built from 12 residues. The CDR3 protein is CASASSGSTQYF. CDR3 bases: TGTGCTAGTGCCAGCAGCGGGAGCACGCAGTATTTT.

The V gene is TRBV6-5, the J gene TRBJ2-1; D may be TRBD2 (5 bases). V lost 0 bases and J 6 bases, leaving 12 bases between the germline ends. This CDR3 has 15 residues. Germline CDR1 reads MNHEY; CDR2 reads SVGAGI. The CDR3 coding sequence is TGTGCCAGCAGTTACTCGTACTCTCGGGGCAATGAGCAGTTCTTC. Translation: CASSYSYSRGNEQFF.

The chain joins TRBV28 to TRBJ2-3; D ambiguous. V lost 7 bases to trimming and J lost 4 bases, with 15 bases between them. Germline CDR1 MDHEN, CDR2 SYDVKM. The CDR3 sequence is 14 residues long. The CDR3 is CASIPMVAPDTQYF. In DNA, the CDR3 is TGTGCCAGCATCCCAATGGTGGCCCCAGATACGCAGTATTTT.

The rearrangement uses TRBV28 and TRBJ1-2; D might be TRBD1 (6 bases). The V end lost 7 bases, the J end lost 3 bases, and 15 bases lay between the germline ends. The CDR3 extends over 14 amino acids. Germline CDR1 MDHEN, CDR2 SYDVKM. The CDR3 reads CASTPGQYYYGYTF. The CDR3 DNA sequence: TGTGCCAGCACCCCTGGACAGTACTACTATGGCTACACCTTC.

The chain employs TRBV6-5 and TRBJ2-5; 10 bases are a match to TRBD2. The V and J ends lost 7 bases and 5 bases, in that order; junction bases with no gene match: 7. Looked up from germline, CDR1 is MNHEY and CDR2 is SVGAGI. The CDR3 spans 14 residues. CDR3: CASTRTSGGETQYF. The CDR3 region has the DNA TGTGCCAGCACCCGGACTAGCGGAGGGGAGACCCAGTACTTC.

This clone came up a few times. CDR3 in DNA: TGTGCCAGCAGCCCCACCCTTTTAGCGGGAATCGAGCAGTTCTTC. Amino acids: CASSPTLLAGIEQFF. The chain combines TRBV2 with TRBJ2-1; 8 bases are shared with TRBD2. The germline gives CDR1 SNHLY, CDR2 FYNNEI. The length of the CDR3 is 15 residues. The ends lost 6 bases at V and 10 bases at J; junction bases unmatched: 14. Based on the CDR3 plus reference TRBV2 and TRBJ2-1, the full variable domain is EPEVTQTPSHQVTQMGQEVILRCVPISNHLYFYWYRQILGQKVEFLVSFYNNEISEKSEIFDDQFSVERPDGSNFTLKIRSTKLEDSAMYFCASSPTLLAGIEQFFGPGTRLTVL.

The chain uses TRBV7-9 and TRBJ2-7; 7 bases agree with TRBD1. CDR1 SEHNR and CDR2 FQNEAQ come from the germline V gene (reference sequence). V dropped 2 bases and J dropped 2; count of bases not matched to a gene: 3. The CDR3 consists of 14 residues. The chain's CDR3 is CASSLRDSTYEQYF. The DNA for the CDR3 is TGTGCCAGCAGCTTACGGGACAGCACCTACGAGCAGTACTTC.

V gene TRBV30 combines with J gene TRBJ2-5, with a weak D call TRBD2 (7 bases). CDR3 length: 14 residues. Germline CDR1 and CDR2: GTSNPN and SVGIG (reference sequence). The V and J ends lost 0 bases and 3 bases respectively, with 11 bases between them. Here the CDR3 reads CAWSVPGGEETQYF. CDR3 nucleotide sequence: TGTGCCTGGAGTGTACCGGGGGGCGAAGAGACCCAGTACTTC.

This chain connects TRBV25-1 to TRBJ2-1, with 12 bases matching TRBD2. Germline V gene lookup returns CDR1 MGHDK and CDR2 SYGVNS. The length of the CDR3 is 17 residues. V was pared by 2 bases and J by 5 bases, with 7 bases of the junction left unmatched. The CDR3 DNA sequence: TGTGCCAGCAGTGAAGGCCGGACTAGCGGGGAAGACAATGAGCAGTTCTTC. Translating gives CASSEGRTSGEDNEQFF. Complete variable domain (other parts from reference TRBV25-1 and TRBJ2-1): EADIYQTPRYLVIGTGKKITLECSQTMGHDKMYWYQQDPGMELHLIHYSYGVNSTEKGDLSSESTVSRIRTEHFPLTLESARPSHTSQYLCASSEGRTSGEDNEQFFGPGTRLTVL.

This clone has more than one count but fewer than ten. In nucleotides, the CDR3 is TGTGCCAGCAGCTTAGTCTTGAGTCAAGAGACCCAGTACTTC. It encodes CASSLVLSQETQYF. V usage is TRBV7-9 and J usage is TRBJ2-5, with D unclear. The germline gives CDR1 SEHNR, CDR2 FQNEAQ (reference sequence). This CDR3 spans 14 amino acids. Between the trimmed V and J ends, which lost 1 base and 2 bases, there was a span of 8 bases.

This chain connects TRBV6-6 to TRBJ2-7, with D perhaps matching TRBD1 (6 bases). V lost 3 bases and J 0 bases, leaving 15 bases between the germline ends. Germline CDR1 MNHNY, CDR2 SVGAGI (reference sequence). CDR3 length equals 16 residues. CDR3 region: CASSYSGDMSSYEQYV. The CDR3 nucleotides read TGTGCCAGCAGTTATTCAGGGGACATGAGCTCCTACGAGCAGTACGTC.

The chain couples TRBV10-3 to TRBJ1-2; 8 nucleotides agree with TRBD1. CDR1 ENHRY and CDR2 SYGVKD come from the germline V gene. The CDR3 is 14 residues long. After removal of 6 bases from V and 6 bases from J, the junction contained 9 bases not matched to a gene. The CDR3 coding sequence is TGTGCCATCAGCCCGGACAGGGTGGGAAATGGCTACACCTTC. Its protein product is CAISPDRVGNGYTF.

This clone has just a few counts. The chain uses TRBV7-2 and TRBJ2-4; D remains unclear. The V and J ends lost 5 bases and 0 bases respectively, with 8 bases between them. The CDR3 sequence is 14 residues long. Germline CDR1 and CDR2: SGHTA and FQGNSA. The CDR3 DNA reads as TGTGCCAGCAGCCCCCCGTTAGCCAAAAACATTCAGTACTTC. Translation: CASSPPLAKNIQYF.

There are a few counts of this clone. The CDR3 nucleotides read TGTGCCAGCAGCTTCCAGGGCCATGAGCAGTTCTTC. Protein sequence: CASSFQGHEQFF. The chain is built from TRBV7-2 and TRBJ2-1; D is perhaps TRBD1 (5 bases). CDR3 size: 12 residues. Deletions cut 3 bases from V and 8 bases from J, with 8 bases between. CDR1 is SGHTA, CDR2 FQGNSA, per germline.